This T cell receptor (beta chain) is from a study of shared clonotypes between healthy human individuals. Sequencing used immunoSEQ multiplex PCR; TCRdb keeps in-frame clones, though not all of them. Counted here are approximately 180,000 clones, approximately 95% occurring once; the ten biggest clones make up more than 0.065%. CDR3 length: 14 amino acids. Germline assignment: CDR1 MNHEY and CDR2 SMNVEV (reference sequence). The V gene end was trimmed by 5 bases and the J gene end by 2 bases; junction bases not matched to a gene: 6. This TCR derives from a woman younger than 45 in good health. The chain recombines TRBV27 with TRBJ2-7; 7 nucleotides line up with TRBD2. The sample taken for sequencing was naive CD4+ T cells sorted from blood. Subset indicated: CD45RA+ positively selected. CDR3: CASSLLADPYEQYF. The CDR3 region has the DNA TGTGCCAGCAGTCTTCTAGCGGACCCCTACGAGCAGTACTTC.